These T cell receptor beta chains were read from a single sample in a study of T cells in Graves' hyperthyroidism and ophthalmopathy. TCRdb recomputed calls from the multiplex PCR reads with MiXCR, one row per CDR3 protein. The profile shows about 580,000 distinct CDR3 sequences, about half of them singletons. The sequencing input was peripheral blood or thyroid tissue (not recorded which). The receptors were sampled from a woman in her late teens or twenties with Graves' hyperthyroidism. Both conserved end residues are part of each CDR3. D genes are given only for firm matches. Clone size, where shown, is once, few, many, or a class for clones that have expanded.

V	J	D	size	CDR3	DNA
TRBV7-2	TRBJ1-6	.	.	CASSWGLARGGRSPLHF	TGTGCCAGCAGCTGGGGACTAGCTCGGGGGGGTCGTTCACCCCTCCACTTT
TRBV27	TRBJ1-2	TRBD1	.	CASTTGTGDYGYTF	TGTGCCAGCACCACCGGGACAGGGGATTATGGCTACACCTTC
TRBV7-7	TRBJ2-5	TRBD2	many	CASSLGLAGVETQYF	TGTGCTAGCAGCCTGGGACTAGCGGGAGTAGAGACCCAGTACTTC
TRBV29-1	TRBJ1-1	TRBD1	once	CSIAGGVTEAFF	TGCAGCATAGCAGGGGGCGTCACTGAAGCTTTCTTT
TRBV9	TRBJ1-1	TRBD1	.	CASSVDPGTGELNTEAFF	TGTGCCAGCAGCGTAGACCCAGGGACAGGGGAGTTGAACACTGAAGCTTTCTTT
TRBV7-9	TRBJ1-2	TRBD1	many	CASTPGGAYGYTF	TGTGCCAGCACTCCAGGGGGGGCCTATGGCTACACCTTC
TRBV7-6	TRBJ2-7	.	.	CASSGFEYEQYF	TGTGCCAGCAGCGGGTTTGAGTACGAGCAGTACTTC
TRBV7-2	TRBJ2-7	.	many	CASSLDGTGDEQYF	TGTGCCAGCAGCTTAGATGGTACGGGAGACGAGCAGTACTTC
TRBV25-1	TRBJ2-1	.	few	CASSELAGSNEQFF	TGTGCCAGCAGTGAACTAGCTGGTTCCAATGAGCAGTTCTTC
TRBV27	TRBJ2-5	TRBD1	many	CACRTGEETQYF	TGTGCCTGCCGGACAGGGGAAGAGACCCAGTACTTC
TRBV4-1	TRBJ2-5	.	many	CASSRGLLGETQYF	TGCGCCAGCAGCCGAGGACTGTTGGGAGAGACCCAGTACTTC
TRBV6-5	TRBJ2-2	.	few	CASSLFPRGKVDTGELFF	TGTGCCAGCAGCTTATTCCCACGGGGGAAGGTGGACACCGGGGAGCTGTTTTTT
TRBV6-1	TRBJ2-5	.	many	CASSEGSVQETQYF	TGTGCCAGCAGTGAAGGATCAGTACAAGAGACCCAGTACTTC
TRBV7-9	TRBJ2-5	.	many	CASSSWEGDHQETQYF	TGTGCCAGCAGCTCATGGGAAGGAGATCACCAAGAGACCCAGTACTTC
TRBV5-6	TRBJ1-2	.	many	CASSLTGANYGYTF	TGTGCCAGCAGCTTGACAGGCGCCAACTATGGCTACACCTTC
TRBV30	TRBJ2-7	TRBD2	.	CAWVDGTRTYEQYF	TGTGCCTGGGTAGACGGGACTAGAACCTACGAGCAGTACTTC
TRBV25-1	TRBJ2-7	TRBD2	many	CASSDWAGGVEQYF	TGTGCCAGCAGTGATTGGGCGGGAGGGGTCGAGCAGTACTTC
TRBV4-3	TRBJ1-1	.	many	CASSQDQAFTEAFF	TGCGCCAGCAGCCAAGATCAGGCGTTTACTGAAGCTTTCTTT
TRBV4-1	TRBJ1-5	.	many	CASSPVDSHNQPQHF	TGCGCCAGCAGCCCAGTGGACAGCCACAATCAGCCCCAGCATTTT
TRBV4-1	TRBJ2-2	.	.	CASSQLAAGIRAGELFF	TGCGCCAGCAGCCAGTTGGCAGCAGGGATAAGGGCCGGGGAGCTGTTTTTT
TRBV7-2	TRBJ2-3	.	.	CASGPNRADTQYF	TGTGCCAGTGGACCTAACAGGGCAGATACGCAGTATTTT
TRBV5-6	TRBJ1-4	.	many	CASSLTSTTNEKLFF	TGTGCCAGCAGCTTGACATCTACAACTAATGAAAAACTGTTTTTT
TRBV20-1	TRBJ1-2	TRBD1	many	CSANGQGGGYTF	TGCAGTGCTAACGGACAGGGGGGTGGCTACACCTTC
TRBV10-3	TRBJ2-7	TRBD2	many	CAIRGLAGESSYEQYF	TGTGCCATCAGGGGACTAGCGGGAGAGAGTTCCTACGAGCAGTACTTC
TRBV11-2	TRBJ2-5	TRBD2	.	CASSLGRGLAGETQYF	TGTGCCAGCAGCTTAGGTAGGGGACTAGCGGGAGAGACCCAGTACTTC
TRBV29-1	TRBJ2-7	.	.	CSVKSGGSYEQYF	TGCAGCGTCAAATCCGGTGGCTCCTACGAGCAGTACTTC